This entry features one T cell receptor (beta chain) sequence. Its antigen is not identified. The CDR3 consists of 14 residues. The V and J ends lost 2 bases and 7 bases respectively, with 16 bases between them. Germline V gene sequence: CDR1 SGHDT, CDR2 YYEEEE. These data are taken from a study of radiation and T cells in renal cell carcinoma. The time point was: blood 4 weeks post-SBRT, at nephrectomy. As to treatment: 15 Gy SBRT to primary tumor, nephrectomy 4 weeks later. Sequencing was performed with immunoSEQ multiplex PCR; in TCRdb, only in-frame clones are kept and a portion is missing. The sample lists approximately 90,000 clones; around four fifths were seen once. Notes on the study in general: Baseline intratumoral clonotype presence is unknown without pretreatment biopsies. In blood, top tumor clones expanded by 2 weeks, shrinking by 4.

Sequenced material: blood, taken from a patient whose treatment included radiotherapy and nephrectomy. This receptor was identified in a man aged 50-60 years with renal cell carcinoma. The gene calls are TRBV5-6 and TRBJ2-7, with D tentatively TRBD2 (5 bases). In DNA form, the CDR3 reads TGTGCCAGCAGCTTATATGGGTCAGGCGGGGAGCAGTACTTC. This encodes CASSLYGSGGEQYF. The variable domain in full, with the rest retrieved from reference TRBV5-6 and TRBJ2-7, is DAGVTQSPTHLIKTRGQQVTLRCSPKSGHDTVSWYQQALGQGPQFIFQYYEEEERQRGNFPDRFSGHQFPNYSSELNVNALLLGDSALYLCASSLYGSGGEQYFGPGTRLTVT.